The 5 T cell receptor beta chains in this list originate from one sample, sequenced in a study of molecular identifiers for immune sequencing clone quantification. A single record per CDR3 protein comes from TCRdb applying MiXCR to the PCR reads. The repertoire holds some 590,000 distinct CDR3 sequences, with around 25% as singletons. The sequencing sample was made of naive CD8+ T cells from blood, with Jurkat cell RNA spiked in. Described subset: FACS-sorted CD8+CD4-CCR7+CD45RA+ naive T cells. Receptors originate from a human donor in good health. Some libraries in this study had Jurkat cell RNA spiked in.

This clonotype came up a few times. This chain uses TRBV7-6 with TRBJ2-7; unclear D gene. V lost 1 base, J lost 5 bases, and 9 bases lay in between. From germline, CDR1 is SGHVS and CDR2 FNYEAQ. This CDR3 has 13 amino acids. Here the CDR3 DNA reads TGTGCCAGCAGCTTAGAGGTCGGCGACGAGCAGTACTTC. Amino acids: CASSLEVGDEQYF.

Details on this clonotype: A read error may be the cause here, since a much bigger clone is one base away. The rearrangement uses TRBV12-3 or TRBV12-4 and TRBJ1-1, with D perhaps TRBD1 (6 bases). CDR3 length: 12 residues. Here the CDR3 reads CAGRLGGPEAFF. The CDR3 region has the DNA TGTGCCGGCAGATTGGGGGGCCCTGAAGCTTTCTTT.

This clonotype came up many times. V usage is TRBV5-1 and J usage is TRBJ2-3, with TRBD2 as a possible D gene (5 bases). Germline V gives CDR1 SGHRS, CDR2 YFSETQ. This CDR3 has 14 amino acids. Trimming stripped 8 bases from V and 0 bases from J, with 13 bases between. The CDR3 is CASTEWTSTDTQYF. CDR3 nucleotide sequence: TGCGCCAGTACGGAGTGGACTAGCACAGATACGCAGTATTTT. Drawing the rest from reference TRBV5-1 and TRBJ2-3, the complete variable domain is KAGVTQTPRYLIKTRGQQVTLSCSPISGHRSVSWYQQTPGQGLQFLFEYFSETQRNKGNFPGRFSGRQFSNSRSEMNVSTLELGDSALYLCASTEWTSTDTQYFGPGTRLTVL.

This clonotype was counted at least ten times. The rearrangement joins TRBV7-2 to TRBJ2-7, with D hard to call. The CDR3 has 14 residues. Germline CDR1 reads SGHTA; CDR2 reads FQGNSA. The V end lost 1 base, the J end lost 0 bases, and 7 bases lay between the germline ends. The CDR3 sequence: CASSLVRSSYEQYF. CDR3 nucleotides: TGTGCCAGCAGCTTAGTGCGGAGCTCCTACGAGCAGTACTTC. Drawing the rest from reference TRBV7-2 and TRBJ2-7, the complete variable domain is GAGVSQSPSNKVTEKGKDVELRCDPISGHTALYWYRQSLGQGLEFLIYFQGNSAPDKSGLPSDRFSAERTGGSVSTLTIQRTQQEDSAVYLCASSLVRSSYEQYFGPGTRLTVT.

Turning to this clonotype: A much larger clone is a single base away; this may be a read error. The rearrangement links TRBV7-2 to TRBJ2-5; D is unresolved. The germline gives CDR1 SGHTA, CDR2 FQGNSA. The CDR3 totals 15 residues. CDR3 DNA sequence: TGTGCCAGCAGCTCCGGACCCACGTACCAAGAGCCCCAGTACTTC. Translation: CASSSGPTYQEPQYF.